The 26 T cell receptor beta chains below come from one sample, sequenced in a study of blood T cell repertoires in COVID-19. This table comes from immunoSEQ multiplex PCR, and its TCRdb copy is limited to in-frame clones, with some not included. The data contain around 100,000 clones, roughly 85% of them singletons. Sequenced material: peripheral blood. The receptor set was obtained from a woman aged 70 to 79 with active or convalescent COVID-19.

The chain joins TRBV4-2 to TRBJ1-3; D is ambiguous. Between the trimmed V and J ends, which lost 1 base and 8 bases, there was a span of 12 bases. Germline V CDR1 and CDR2: LGHNA, YNFKEQ. This CDR3 comprises 14 residues. CDR3 amino acids: CASSQGSGGYTIYF. In DNA, the CDR3 is TGTGCCAGCAGCCAAGGGTCGGGTGGGTACACCATATATTTT.

The chain couples TRBV18 to TRBJ1-2; 9 bases line up with TRBD1. CDR3 length: 15 amino acids. Unmatched junction bases numbered 7, after V lost 3 bases and J lost 5 bases. Germline V CDR1 and CDR2: KGHSH, LQKENI. In nucleotides, the CDR3 is TGTGCCAGCTCACCGGGGGACAGGGATATTTATGGCTACACCTTC. Residues: CASSPGDRDIYGYTF.

The chain employs TRBV5-4 and TRBJ2-3; 15 bases line up with TRBD2. Germline-derived CDR1 and CDR2 are SGHNT and YYREEE (reference sequence). After removal of 5 bases from V and 6 bases from J, the junction contained 7 bases not matched to a gene. This CDR3 comprises 16 residues. In nucleotides, the CDR3 is TGTGCCAGCAGTACCGGACTAGCGGGGGGGGAGGATACGCAGTATTTT. Residues: CASSTGLAGGEDTQYF.

This chain joins TRBV6-5 and TRBJ1-3; D might be TRBD1 (6 bases). Trimming removed 6 bases at V and 2 bases at J, with 14 bases between. The germline CDR1 and CDR2 sequences are MNHEY and SVGAGI. The CDR3 is made up of 15 amino acids. In nucleotides, the CDR3 is TGTGCCAGCAGCCCCCTACAGGGAACTGGAAACACCATATATTTT. This gives the protein CASSPLQGTGNTIYF.

This rearrangement joins TRBV11-3 to TRBJ2-4; D gene unclear. CDR1 is SGHNT and CDR2 is YENEEA in the germline V gene. CDR3 length: 14 amino acids. Trimming took off 3 bases at V and 0 bases at J, with 6 bases between the two ends. CDR3 sequence reads: CASSFAIAKNIQYF. CDR3 bases: TGTGCCAGCAGCTTTGCGATAGCCAAAAACATTCAGTACTTC.

V gene TRBV2 combines with J gene TRBJ1-2; tentative D call: TRBD1 (5 bases). The CDR3 extends over 12 amino acids. From germline, CDR1 is SNHLY and CDR2 FYNNEI. V lost 5 bases and J lost 5, with 9 bases in between. CDR3 nucleotide sequence: TGTGCCAGCAGTAACCAGGGATATGGCTACACCTTC. Translated: CASSNQGYGYTF.

V is TRBV30 and J is TRBJ1-5, with TRBD1 matching 9 bases. CDR1 and CDR2 (germline): GTSNPN, SVGIG (reference sequence). CDR3 length: 14 amino acids. V was pared by 1 base and J by 6 bases, with 4 bases of the junction left unmatched. Here the CDR3 DNA reads TGTGCCTGGAGTGGGGGACAGGGCCTTCAGCCCCAGCATTTT. Residues: CAWSGGQGLQPQHF.

V usage is TRBV5-4 and J usage is TRBJ2-1, with 11 nucleotides matching TRBD2. The CDR3 loop spans 16 amino acids. Germline trimming cut 4 bases from V and 1 base from J; bases unmatched to any gene: 4. Per the germline V gene, CDR1 is SGHNT and CDR2 is YYREEE (reference sequence). CDR3 residues: CASSPGTSGSYNEQFF. The CDR3 bases are TGTGCCAGCAGCCCAGGGACTAGCGGATCCTACAATGAGCAGTTCTTC.

The rearrangement uses TRBV10-3 and TRBJ2-2; 10 bases agree with TRBD2. This CDR3 has 14 amino acids. CDR1 and CDR2 from the germline V gene are ENHRY and SYGVKD. With V trimmed by 10 bases and J by 3 bases, 5 bases remained unmatched. In nucleotides, the CDR3 is TGTGCCAGCCACGGGACTAGCGACACCGGGGAGCTGTTTTTT. It encodes CASHGTSDTGELFF.

The J gene is TRBJ2-1, the V gene TRBV11-3; tentative D call: TRBD1 (7 bases). The germline gives CDR1 SGHNT, CDR2 YENEEA. V lost 5 bases and J lost 0, with 20 bases in between. CDR3 length: 18 residues. The CDR3 region has the DNA TGTGCCAGCAGCCAACGTTCCTCAGGGGGGAGCTCCTACAATGAGCAGTTCTTC. Translating gives CASSQRSSGGSSYNEQFF.

This clone appeared a few times. This chain uses TRBV3-1 (or the pseudogene TRBV3-2) with TRBJ1-1, with D possibly TRBD1 on 5 matching bases. The CDR3 length is 13 residues. The germline CDR1 and CDR2 sequences are LGHDT and YNNKEL (reference sequence). Trimming pared 2 bases from V and 7 bases from J, leaving 11 bases between. This chain's CDR3 is CASSQQKGNEAFF. The CDR3 DNA reads TGTGCCAGCAGCCAACAGAAGGGGAATGAAGCTTTCTTT.

V gene TRBV29-1 combines with J gene TRBJ2-5, with 7 nucleotides matching TRBD2. The germline gives CDR1 SQVTM, CDR2 ANQGSEA. The V and J ends lost 6 bases and 3 bases, in that order; junction bases with no gene match: 4. This CDR3 is built from 12 residues. CDR3 region: CSVLGGKETQYF. DNA for the CDR3: TGCAGCGTCCTCGGGGGGAAAGAGACCCAGTACTTC.

CDR3 region: CASSEARQGTGELFF. In nucleotides, the CDR3 is TGTGCCAGCAGTGAAGCGCGACAGGGCACCGGGGAGCTGTTTTTT. The chain combines TRBV2 with TRBJ2-2, with 7 nucleotides matching TRBD1. The CDR3 sequence is 15 residues long. J was trimmed by 4 bases and V by 0 bases; bases with no gene match: 2. The germline CDR1 and CDR2 sequences are SNHLY and FYNNEI. The complete variable domain, with remaining parts taken from reference TRBV2 and TRBJ2-2, reads EPEVTQTPSHQVTQMGQEVILRCVPISNHLYFYWYRQILGQKVEFLVSFYNNEISEKSEIFDDQFSVERPDGSNFTLKIRSTKLEDSAMYFCASSEARQGTGELFFGEGSRLTVL.

The V call is TRBV19, the J call TRBJ1-5; the D gene is possibly TRBD1 (5 bases). Germline CDR1 and CDR2: LNHDA and SQIVND (reference sequence). V was clipped by 3 bases and J by 4 bases, with 19 bases between them. This CDR3 spans 17 amino acids. CDR3 region: CASSIQFMGRANQPQHF. The CDR3 nucleotides read TGTGCCAGTAGTATCCAATTTATGGGCAGGGCTAATCAGCCCCAGCATTTT.

The chain links TRBV23-1 to TRBJ1-2; D possibly corresponds to TRBD1 (5 bases). TRBV23-1 is designated an ORF whose function remains uncertain. V lost 1 base, J lost 0 bases, and 12 bases lay in between. This CDR3 contains 16 residues. CDR3 region: CASSQWPRGTNYGYTF. CDR3 in DNA: TGCGCCAGCAGTCAATGGCCGCGGGGGACTAACTATGGCTACACCTTC.

The chain links TRBV2 to TRBJ2-1; D not certain. V shed 4 bases and J shed 7 bases, with 5 bases lying between them. The CDR3 is made up of 11 amino acids. Germline CDR1 is SNHLY and CDR2 is FYNNEI. The CDR3 spells CASSVLNEQFF. In DNA, the CDR3 is TGTGCCAGCAGTGTCTTGAATGAGCAGTTCTTC. The full variable domain, completed using reference TRBV2 and TRBJ2-1, is EPEVTQTPSHQVTQMGQEVILRCVPISNHLYFYWYRQILGQKVEFLVSFYNNEISEKSEIFDDQFSVERPDGSNFTLKIRSTKLEDSAMYFCASSVLNEQFFGPGTRLTVL.

The chain is built from TRBV2 and TRBJ1-4; 7 nucleotides match TRBD1. Trimming cost V 6 bases and J 4 bases; bases outside gene matches: 5. This CDR3 spans 14 amino acids. CDR1 and CDR2 (germline): SNHLY, FYNNEI. The CDR3 sequence: CASRQTGHNEKLFF. CDR3 nucleotides: TGTGCCAGCAGACAGACAGGGCATAATGAAAAACTGTTTTTT.

The rearrangement uses TRBV19 and TRBJ2-5; 12 nucleotides align to TRBD2. The V and J ends lost 6 bases and 2 bases, in that order; junction bases with no gene match: 4. Germline V gives CDR1 LNHDA, CDR2 SQIVND (reference sequence). CDR3 size: 15 residues. DNA for the CDR3: TGTGCCAGTAGCACCCTAGCGGGGGGGCAAGAGACCCAGTACTTC. This encodes CASSTLAGGQETQYF.

The V gene is TRBV6-2 or TRBV6-3, the J gene TRBJ1-1, with 9 bases fitting TRBD1. Germline trimming cut 5 bases from V and 3 bases from J; bases unmatched to any gene: 7. CDR1 and CDR2 from the germline V gene are MNHEY and SVGEGT. This CDR3 contains 15 residues. As DNA, the CDR3 is TGTGCCAGCAGTAGCCGGACAGGGGCGGACACTGAAGCTTTCTTT. Its protein is CASSSRTGADTEAFF.

The chain uses TRBV28 and TRBJ1-6, with 9 bases aligning to TRBD1. The CDR3 has 14 amino acids. V dropped 4 bases and J dropped 6; count of bases not matched to a gene: 1. Germline CDR1 is MDHEN and CDR2 is SYDVKM. CDR3 protein: CASSSGQGNSPLHF. DNA for the CDR3: TGTGCCAGCAGTTCGGGACAGGGTAATTCACCCCTCCACTTT.

This rearrangement joins TRBV7-9 to TRBJ1-1; possibly TRBD1 for D (6 bases). This CDR3 spans 14 amino acids. V was pared by 5 bases and J by 1 base, with 11 bases between. Per germline, CDR1 SEHNR and CDR2 FQNEAQ (reference sequence). CDR3 in DNA: TGTGCCAGCAGCCACAGGGCAGCGAACACTGAAGCTTTCTTT. Translation gives CASSHRAANTEAFF.

The gene calls are TRBV20-1 and TRBJ2-5; 11 bases line up with TRBD1. Germline CDR1 is DFQATT and CDR2 is SNEGSKA (reference sequence). J gave up 7 bases and V 3 bases, and 10 bases lay outside the gene matches. The CDR3 is 15 amino acids. Written as DNA, the CDR3 is TGCAGTGCTAGTGGGGGACAGGGGGTAGTAGGGACCCAGTACTTC. Amino acid sequence: CSASGGQGVVGTQYF.

The genes are TRBV7-8 and TRBJ2-3, with 9 positions matching TRBD2. The CDR3 contains 18 residues. Germline loops: CDR1 SGHVS, CDR2 FQNEAQ. The V segment lost 3 bases and the J segment 4 bases; nucleotides outside the gene matches: 14. The CDR3 nucleotides are TGTGCCAGCAGCTTCTTCTTTGGTAGCGGGAGTGCCGCAGATACGCAGTATTTT. Amino acids: CASSFFFGSGSAADTQYF.

The chain employs TRBV7-8 and TRBJ1-1; 7 nucleotides line up with TRBD1. Germline V lookup: CDR1 SGHVS, CDR2 FQNEAQ. V lost 5 bases, J lost 4 bases, and 7 bases stayed unmatched. The CDR3 runs 14 residues. The CDR3 reads CASSLQGQSTEAFF. CDR3 bases: TGTGCCAGCAGCCTACAGGGACAGTCCACTGAAGCTTTCTTT.

The chain carries TRBV24-1 and TRBJ2-7; a weak D match, TRBD2 (5 bases). The CDR3 is 13 amino acids. V was shortened by 6 bases and J by 2 bases, with 10 bases between the two germline ends. Per the germline V gene, CDR1 is KGHDR and CDR2 is SFDVKD. CDR3 region: CATSPGTAYEQYF. DNA of the CDR3: TGTGCCACCAGTCCGGGAACCGCCTACGAGCAGTACTTC.

The chain employs TRBV14 and TRBJ2-2; tentatively, D is TRBD2 (6 bases). V lost 4 bases to trimming and J lost 7 bases, with 10 bases between them. CDR3 size: 13 residues. Germline V gives CDR1 SGHDN, CDR2 FVKESK. CDR3 DNA sequence: TGTGCCAGCAGCCCGACTAGGAGCGGGGAGCTGTTTTTT. As protein: CASSPTRSGELFF. Looking up the rest from reference TRBV14 and TRBJ2-2 gives the full variable domain: EAGVTQFPSHSVIEKGQTVTLRCDPISGHDNLYWYRRVMGKEIKFLLHFVKESKQDESGMPNNRFLAERTGGTYSTLKVQPAELEDSGVYFCASSPTRSGELFFGEGSRLTVL.